This TCR beta chain was captured by sequencing in a study of T-cell memory formation after mild COVID-19 listed by TCRdb under 2021. Some background on the complete study: TCR sequence clusters from the two donors were found to be largely donor specific. Two young, previously healthy adult volunteers made up the cohort, one male and one female. T-cell clones expanding and contracting after mild COVID-19 in a couple of donors were tracked by longitudinal TCRalpha and TCRbeta repertoire sequencing.

This clonotype was seen only a few times. Its target antigen remains unknown. The record has no base qualities; no much larger clone is one base away. The investigation overall reported the following: Only two mild cases were covered by the study, and larger cohorts that include severe cases with pre-infection samples were considered necessary. The detection of some responding clones in pre-infection memory suggests that pre-existing cross-reactive memory T cells joined the SARS-CoV-2 response. Contracting CD4+ clones turned up mainly in the CM and EM memory subsets, whereas EMRA was where CD8+ clones were enriched. Whether the second-wave clones peaking on day 37 were SARS-CoV-2 specific was not confirmed. Clones contracting from day 15 to 85 had balanced CD4/CD8 phenotypes, while a second wave expanding from day 15 to 37 was biased towards CD4+.

Sequencer: Illumina NovaSeq 6000. TCRalpha and TCRbeta cDNA libraries were constructed by 5'RACE with constant-segment primers, with sample barcodes and unique molecular identifiers being introduced. Trizol reagent was used to extract RNA from every sample. Library amplification was performed in two PCR steps, and a second sample barcode and Illumina TruSeq adapters were introduced in the second step. Sequencing of libraries was performed on an Illumina NovaSeq with 2 x 150 bp paired-end reads. In the paper's pipeline: Reads were demultiplexed and collapsed into UMI-guided consensus sequences with migec v1.2.7. Using mixcr v2.1.11, the UMI consensuses were aligned to TRA and TRB V and J templates and assembled into clonotypes. A clonotype was counted as expanded or contracted only when both edgeR and NoisET called the clonotype significant, with the noise models trained on biological replicates. edgeR calls used a false discovery rate-adjusted p below 0.01 and a log2 fold-change threshold of 1. As an exploratory analysis of dynamics, max-normalized trajectories of the 1000 most abundant clonotypes were examined by PCA with hierarchical clustering. Separately sequenced CD4+ and CD8+ repertoires were used to assign the CD4 or CD8 phenotype of responding clones. TCRdb reran the public reads through fastp at Q25 and MiXCR, keeping productive beta chains. Every CDR3 protein is listed once, alongside the most common genes and DNA of its rows. TCRdb's processing, not the authors' own work, is the source of the V and J calls. The sample includes about 300,000 distinct CDR3 sequences, with roughly a fifth observed a single time. Roughly 20% of the sample belongs to the ten largest clones.

PBMCs were isolated by Ficoll-Paque density gradient centrifugation. Inclusive of the bounding cysteine and phenylalanine, the CDR3 is 14 residues long. Left in the record is the CDR3 DNA by itself, 42 bases read in frame from the first base. CDR1 is given as SQVTM and CDR2 as ANQGSEA, both from the germline V gene. V is pared back by 6 bases and J by 0 bases, with 12 bases lying between the germline termini. This TCR was recovered from a man in his late teens or twenties who had mild COVID-19 (a few samples of this study predate the infection). The sample titles of this study are shuffled in the database, so cell type and time point are left out; the donor was told from shared clones. The receptor chain draws on TRBV29-1 and TRBJ1-5; the D gene is not confidently resolved. The material sequenced was PBMCs or a T cell subset sorted from them (not recorded which). The DNA sequence is given as TGCAGCGTATCGGAACCTTATAGCAATCAGCCCCAGCATTTT. This translates into CSVSEPYSNQPQHF. With the rest looked up from the reference TRBV29-1 and TRBJ1-5 genes rather than sequenced, the full variable domain is SAVISQKPSRDICQRGTSLTIQCQVDSQVTMMFWYRQQPGQSLTLIATANQGSEATYESGFVIDKFPISRPNLTFSTLTVSNMSPEDSSIYLCSVSEPYSNQPQHFGDGTRLSIL.